The present TCR beta chain was sequenced within a study of control samples from healthy donors and cancer patients (dated by TCRdb to 2020 to 2022). Of note for this clone: It lacks a known antigen. One base away there is no much larger clone; base qualities are not given.

Spanning cysteine to phenylalanine, the CDR3 consists of 18 amino acids. Only the CDR3 DNA is retained, 54 bases long and in frame from the first base. The CDR1 and CDR2 encoded by the germline V gene are MGHRA and YSYEKL. Germline trimming: 6 bases from V, 5 bases from J; junction bases outside gene matches: 18. The receptor library was made with the immunoSEQ multiplex PCR assay. TCRdb mirrors the immuneACCESS table, restricted to in-frame sequences. Some clones are absent from its copies; in checked studies, under half trace to an unresolved V gene, and the reason for the others is unknown. Counted in this sample were some 140,000 clones; just under 95% of them appeared once. The leading ten clones occupy about 11% of the sample.

Recombination connected TRBV4-1 to TRBJ2-1, and TRBD2 matches 8 of the central bases. Material: blood. This TCR came from a man aged 25 to 40 in good health. CDR3 protein: CASRSHPGGERGNNEQFF. DNA sequence: TGCGCCAGCAGGTCCCATCCCGGAGGTGAGCGGGGGAACAATGAGCAGTTCTTC.